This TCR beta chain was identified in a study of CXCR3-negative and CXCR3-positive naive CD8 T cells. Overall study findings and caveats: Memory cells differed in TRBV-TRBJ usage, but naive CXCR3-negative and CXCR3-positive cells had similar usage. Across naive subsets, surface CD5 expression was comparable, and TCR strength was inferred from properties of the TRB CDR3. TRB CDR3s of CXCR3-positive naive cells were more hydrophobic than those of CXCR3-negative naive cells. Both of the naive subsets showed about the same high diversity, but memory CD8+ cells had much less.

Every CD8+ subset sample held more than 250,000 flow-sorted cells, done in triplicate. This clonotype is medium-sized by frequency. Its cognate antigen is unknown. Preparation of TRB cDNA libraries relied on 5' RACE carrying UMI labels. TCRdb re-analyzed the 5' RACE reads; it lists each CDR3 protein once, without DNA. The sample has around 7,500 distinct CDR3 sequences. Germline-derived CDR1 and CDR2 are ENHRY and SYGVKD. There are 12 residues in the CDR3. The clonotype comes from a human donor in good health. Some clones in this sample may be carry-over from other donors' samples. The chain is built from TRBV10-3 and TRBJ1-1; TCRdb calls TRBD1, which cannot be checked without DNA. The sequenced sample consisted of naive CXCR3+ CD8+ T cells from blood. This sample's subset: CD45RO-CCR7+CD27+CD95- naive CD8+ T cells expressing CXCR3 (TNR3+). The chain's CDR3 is CAISGGSGEAFF.